Listed below are T cell receptor beta chains from one sample, sequenced in a study of response to subunit inactivated influenza vaccine. One entry per CDR3 protein results from TCRdb running MiXCR on the RT-PCR reads. Counted here are about half a million distinct CDR3 sequences, 7.5% to 8.5% occurring once; the ten biggest clones make up 10% to 15%. The material sequenced was PBMCs from blood, taken about 23 months after vaccination. The receptors stem from a man aged 50 to 69 who received an inactivated influenza vaccine. Each CDR3 is given with its conserved first and last residue. Each record gives: clone size, J gene, D gene, V gene, CDR3 DNA, CDR3 protein. A D gene is named only where the DNA matches it firmly. Expanded clones are given a class, and other clones once, few, many or no size at all.

many,TRBJ2-5,TRBD1,TRBV7-9,TGTGCCAGCAGCATTAGACAGGGTGGAGAGACCCAGTACTTC,CASSIRQGGETQYF
-,TRBJ2-1,TRBD2,TRBV11-1,TGTGCCAGCAGCTTACTGACGGGACTAGCCCGTTACAATGAGCAGTTCTTC,CASSLLTGLARYNEQFF
many,TRBJ2-3,-,TRBV20-1,TGCAGTGCTAGAGGGGGCGGGGGCGCAGATACGCAGTATTTT,CSARGGGGADTQYF
-,TRBJ2-7,TRBD2,TRBV20-1,TGCAGTGCTAGAGGCGTGACTAGCGGGAGGGACTCCTACGAGCAGTACTTC,CSARGVTSGRDSYEQYF
-,TRBJ1-1,-,TRBV10-3,TGTGCCATCAGTGAGAGGCGGGGAAACACTGAAGCTTTCTTT,CAISERRGNTEAFF
-,TRBJ2-5,-,TRBV12-3/TRBV12-4,TGTGCCAGCAGTTCGACCAGCGTAGCAGAGACCCAGTACTTC,CASSSTSVAETQYF
-,TRBJ2-7,-,TRBV9,TGTGCCAGCAGCGAGCATTTGGCAGCCTACGAGCAGTACTTC,CASSEHLAAYEQYF
-,TRBJ1-1,TRBD1,TRBV20-1,TGCAGTGCTCCAAACAGACCCGGGACAGCCGGAACTGAAGCTTTCTTT,CSAPNRPGTAGTEAFF
few,TRBJ2-1,-,TRBV6-5,TGTGCCAGCAGTTACCCGGGGCTAGCGGGGGGACAGGGGTACAATGAGCAGTTCTTC,CASSYPGLAGGQGYNEQFF
few,TRBJ1-1,-,TRBV12-3/TRBV12-4,TGTGCCAGCAGTTTTATTAGGGGTGAAGCTTTCTTT,CASSFIRGEAFF
few,TRBJ2-4,-,TRBV6-5,TGTGCCAGCAGTTCCCCTCGACTCCTAACTAAAAACATTCAGTACTTC,CASSSPRLLTKNIQYF
-,TRBJ2-5,-,TRBV2,TGTGCCAGCAGTGAAGGGTCTAGCCGGGAGACCCAGTACTTC,CASSEGSSRETQYF
few,TRBJ1-3,-,TRBV12-3/TRBV12-4,TGTGCCAGCAGTCTCAGGGTGCCTTCCTCTGGAAACACCATATATTTT,CASSLRVPSSGNTIYF
few,TRBJ2-1,TRBD2,TRBV7-7,TGTGCCAGCAGCACCGGGCGGGGGAATGAGCAGTTCTTC,CASSTGRGNEQFF
-,TRBJ2-2,-,TRBV5-1,TGCGCCAGCAGCTACGGACAGACCACCGGGGAGCTGTTTTTT,CASSYGQTTGELFF
few,TRBJ1-2,-,TRBV20-1,TGCAGTGCTATAGGCGGGTTTGACTATGGCTACACCTTC,CSAIGGFDYGYTF
many,TRBJ2-3,TRBD2,TRBV5-1,TGCGCCAGCAGACCTATCCTCTTGCGGGAGGACATCACAGATACGCAGTATTTT,CASRPILLREDITDTQYF
few,TRBJ2-1,TRBD2,TRBV2,TGTGCCAGCAGTCTTAAGCGGGGAGGGGCGGGTGAGCAGTTCTTC,CASSLKRGGAGEQFF
-,TRBJ2-7,TRBD1,TRBV10-3,TGTGCCATCAGTGACAAGGGGACAGGGAGTTACGAGCAGTACTTC,CAISDKGTGSYEQYF
many,TRBJ2-6,-,TRBV20-1,TGCAGTGCTAGGAACCCCTCTGGGGCCAACGTCCTGACTTTC,CSARNPSGANVLTF
-,TRBJ2-6,-,TRBV6-5,TGTGCCAGCAGTTACACTAGGAGTGGAGGGGCCAACGTCCTGACTTTC,CASSYTRSGGANVLTF
few,TRBJ2-7,-,TRBV6-4,TGTGCCAGCAGCGGCATTAGGTTCTTCTACGAGCAGTACTTC,CASSGIRFFYEQYF
-,TRBJ1-2,TRBD1,TRBV28,TGTGCCAGCAGTCCCCAGACAGGGCTCTATGGCTACACCTTC,CASSPQTGLYGYTF
-,TRBJ2-3,TRBD2,TRBV6-1,TGTGCCACGACACGGGGGGGGGCGGTGGATACGCAGTATTTT,CATTRGGAVDTQYF
-,TRBJ2-1,-,TRBV14,TGTGCCAGCAGAGTATGGCATGAGCAGTTCTTC,CASRVWHEQFF
many,TRBJ1-5,-,TRBV3-1,TGTGCCAGCAGCCTACAGGTAGATCAGCCCCAGCATTTT,CASSLQVDQPQHF
few,TRBJ2-5,-,TRBV4-2,TGTGCCAGCAGCCAAGAGGCAAGGGTAGGACAGAGAGAGACCCAGTACTTC,CASSQEARVGQRETQYF
many,TRBJ2-5,-,TRBV12-3/TRBV12-4,TGTGCCAGCAGTAACCCCGAAGGGAAAGAGACCCAGTACTTC,CASSNPEGKETQYF
many,TRBJ2-5,TRBD2,TRBV5-1,TGCGCCAGCAGCTTCACGGGGGGTCAAGAGACCCAGTACTTC,CASSFTGGQETQYF
many,TRBJ1-2,TRBD1,TRBV7-2,TGTGCCAGCAGCTTAGTGACAGGGGGCGACTATGGCTACACCTTC,CASSLVTGGDYGYTF
few,TRBJ2-7,TRBD1,TRBV12-3/TRBV12-4,TGTGCCAGCAGTTCCACAGGGGGCGCAGGGTACGAGCAGTACTTC,CASSSTGGAGYEQYF
many,TRBJ2-1,TRBD2,TRBV12-3/TRBV12-4,TGTGCCAGCGGACTAGCGGGAGCAGGAAATGAGCAGTTCTTC,CASGLAGAGNEQFF
many,TRBJ2-5,-,TRBV12-3/TRBV12-4,TGTGCCAGCAGTTTAGGGGCGGCACCGAGGGACTTC,CASSLGAAPRDF
once,TRBJ2-1,-,TRBV3-1,TGTGCCAGCAGCAAGGAGCGGGACAGCTCCTACAATGAGCAGTTCTTC,CASSKERDSSYNEQFF
-,TRBJ2-1,TRBD1,TRBV18,TGTGCCAGCTCCCGGAATCAGAGGGGGCAAGGGGAGCAGTTCTTC,CASSRNQRGQGEQFF
-,TRBJ1-1,-,TRBV5-1,TGCGCCAGCAGCTGGCGGGGCAGCCCTGAAGCTTTCTTT,CASSWRGSPEAFF
-,TRBJ2-7,-,TRBV7-9,TGTGCCAGCGACCGGACTTCTTATTCCTACGAGCAGTACTTC,CASDRTSYSYEQYF
few,TRBJ1-1,-,TRBV29-1,TGCAGCGTTGGGGCAGGTTTGAACACTGAAGCTTTCTTT,CSVGAGLNTEAFF
many,TRBJ2-3,-,TRBV20-1,TGCAGTGCTCGGGGACCACACCTCACAGATACGCAGTATTTT,CSARGPHLTDTQYF
many,TRBJ1-1,-,TRBV6-2/TRBV6-3,TGTGCCAGCAGTTACTCGTGGGGAACGATGAACACTGAAGCTTTCTTT,CASSYSWGTMNTEAFF
-,TRBJ1-1,-,TRBV3-1,TGTGCCAGCAGCCAAGATTCAGGGGCTGAAGCTTTCTTT,CASSQDSGAEAFF
many,TRBJ2-5,-,TRBV6-2/TRBV6-3,TGTGCCAGCAGTTGGGCCGGGGTGGGAGAGACCCAGTACTTC,CASSWAGVGETQYF
-,TRBJ2-5,TRBD1,TRBV3-1,TGTGCCAGCAGCCGATGGGACAGACAAGAGACCCAGTACTTC,CASSRWDRQETQYF
-,TRBJ2-1,-,TRBV10-3,TGTGCCATCAGTGGTCTGGCCAATCAGCAGTTCTTC,CAISGLANQQFF
few,TRBJ2-5,TRBD1,TRBV20-1,TGCAGTGTTACAGGGGGGCAAGAGACCCAGTACTTC,CSVTGGQETQYF
many,TRBJ2-7,-,TRBV29-1,TGCAGCGTTAGGGACGGTAGTGGCGCCTACGAGCAGTACTTC,CSVRDGSGAYEQYF
-,TRBJ2-7,TRBD2,TRBV20-1,TGCAGTGCACAGGGACTAGCGGGGGACGTCTCCTACGAGCAGTACTTC,CSAQGLAGDVSYEQYF
many,TRBJ1-1,-,TRBV20-1,TGCAGTGCTTTTCCGTCTGACTACGCCCTCCGGTTGAACACTGAAGCTTTCTTT,CSAFPSDYALRLNTEAFF
few,TRBJ2-7,-,TRBV11-1,TGTGCCAGCAGCACAACTAGCAACTCCGAGCAGTACTTC,CASSTTSNSEQYF
-,TRBJ1-5,TRBD1,TRBV10-3,TGTGCCATCAGTGCACAGGGGGGAGGCCAGCCCCAGCATTTT,CAISAQGGGQPQHF
-,TRBJ2-5,TRBD2,TRBV20-1,TGCAGTGCTAGAGATCTTGGACTAGCGGGAGAAATAGGTAGAGAGACCCAGTACTTC,CSARDLGLAGEIGRETQYF
few,TRBJ2-3,-,TRBV7-9,TGTGCCAGCAGCTTAGTGACAGGAACGGCAGATACGCAGTATTTT,CASSLVTGTADTQYF
-,TRBJ1-4,-,TRBV7-9,TGTGCCAGCAGCTTTGTTTCCCAGTATAATGAAAAACTGTTTTTT,CASSFVSQYNEKLFF
few,TRBJ1-4,-,TRBV4-1,TGCGCCAGCAGCCAAATCCGGCAGGGGATTGGGGCTGTTGAAAAACTGTTTTTT,CASSQIRQGIGAVEKLFF
few,TRBJ1-2,TRBD1,TRBV7-9,TGTGCCAGCAGCGCATACCAACAAAGGGACAGAGGAGGGGGCTACACCTTC,CASSAYQQRDRGGGYTF
many,TRBJ2-7,TRBD1,TRBV7-9,TGTGCCAGCAGCCCGAGGACAGGGTACTACGAGCAGTACTTC,CASSPRTGYYEQYF
-,TRBJ2-7,-,TRBV3-1,TGTGCCAGCAGCCAATACCACCTGGAGCAGTACTTC,CASSQYHLEQYF
many,TRBJ1-5,-,TRBV3-1,TGTGCCAGCAGCCAAGGGGGGGGTAGCAATCAGCCCCAGCATTTT,CASSQGGGSNQPQHF
few,TRBJ2-1,-,TRBV7-2,TGTGCCAGCAGCTTGGGGCGGGCCGGGCGTTACAATGAGCAGTTCTTC,CASSLGRAGRYNEQFF